This record looks at one T cell receptor beta chain sequence and its context. This sample is part of a study of CD8+CD57+ T cells in acquired aplastic anemia. TCR beta VDJ and CDR3 were profiled, and genomic DNA was the template. One entry per CDR3 protein, called by TCRdb with MiXCR from the reads. The sample shows under 200,000 distinct CDR3 sequences, around 66% of them seen only once. CDR1 and CDR2 from the germline V gene are DFQATT and SNEGSKA (reference sequence). The length of the CDR3 is 14 residues. Trimming shortened V by 0 bases and J by 2 bases, and 10 bases separated the two germline ends.

Sequencing was carried out using sorted CD4+, CD8+, or CD8+CD57+ T cells (not recorded which) from PBMCs. This receptor was taken from a human donor with severe aplastic anemia or a healthy control (not recorded which). The V and J genes are TRBV20-1 and TRBJ1-2, with a weak D call TRBD1 (5 bases). The CDR3: CSARDLGVNYGYTF. CDR3 DNA sequence: TGCAGTGCTAGAGATCTGGGGGTAAACTATGGCTACACCTTC.